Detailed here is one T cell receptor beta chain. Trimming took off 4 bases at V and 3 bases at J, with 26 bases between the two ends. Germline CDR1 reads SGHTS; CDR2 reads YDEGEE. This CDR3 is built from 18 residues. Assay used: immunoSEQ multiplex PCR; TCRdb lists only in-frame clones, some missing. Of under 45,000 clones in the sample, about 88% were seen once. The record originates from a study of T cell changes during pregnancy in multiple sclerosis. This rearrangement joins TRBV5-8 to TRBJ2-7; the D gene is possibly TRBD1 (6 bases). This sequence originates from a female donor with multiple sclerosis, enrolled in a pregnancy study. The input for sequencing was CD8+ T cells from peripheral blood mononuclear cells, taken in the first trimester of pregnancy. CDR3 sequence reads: CASSPRTGTPRGYYEQYF. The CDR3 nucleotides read TGTGCCAGCAGCCCACGAACCGGGACACCTAGAGGCTACTACGAGCAGTACTTC.